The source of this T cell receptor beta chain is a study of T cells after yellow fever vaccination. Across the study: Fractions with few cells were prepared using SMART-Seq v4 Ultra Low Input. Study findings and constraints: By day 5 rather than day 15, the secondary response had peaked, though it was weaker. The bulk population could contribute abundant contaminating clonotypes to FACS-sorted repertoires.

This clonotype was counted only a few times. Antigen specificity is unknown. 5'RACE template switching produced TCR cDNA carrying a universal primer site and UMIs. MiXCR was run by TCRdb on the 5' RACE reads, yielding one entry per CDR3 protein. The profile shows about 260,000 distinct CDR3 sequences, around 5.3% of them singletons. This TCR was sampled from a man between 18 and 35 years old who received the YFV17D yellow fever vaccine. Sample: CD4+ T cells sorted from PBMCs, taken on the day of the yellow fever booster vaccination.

The CDR3 coding sequence is TGTGCCGCGGGCGTATCCGGGGGGACAGATACGCAGTATTTT. The encoded protein is CAAGVSGGTDTQYF. The V and J genes are TRBV19 and TRBJ2-3; 7 bases agree with TRBD2. Germline loops: CDR1 LNHDA, CDR2 SQIVND (reference sequence). Trimming cost V 11 bases and J 3 bases; bases outside gene matches: 11. The CDR3 is 14 amino acids.